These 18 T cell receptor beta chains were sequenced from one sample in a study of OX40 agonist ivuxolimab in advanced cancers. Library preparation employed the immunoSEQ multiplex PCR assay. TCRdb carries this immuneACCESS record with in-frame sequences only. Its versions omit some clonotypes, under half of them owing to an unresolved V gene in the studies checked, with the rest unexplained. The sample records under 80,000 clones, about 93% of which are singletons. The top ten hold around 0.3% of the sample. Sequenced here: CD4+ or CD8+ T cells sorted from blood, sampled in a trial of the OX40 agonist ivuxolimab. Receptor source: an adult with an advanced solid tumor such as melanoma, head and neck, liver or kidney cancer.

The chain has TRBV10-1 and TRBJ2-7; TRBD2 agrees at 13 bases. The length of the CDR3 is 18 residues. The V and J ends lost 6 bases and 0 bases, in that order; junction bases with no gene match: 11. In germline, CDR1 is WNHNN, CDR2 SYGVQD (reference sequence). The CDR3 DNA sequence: TGCGCCAGCAGGAAGGGACTAGCGGGAAGGATGGGCTCCTACGAGCAGTACTTC. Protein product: CASRKGLAGRMGSYEQYF.

The DNA of the CDR3 is TGTGCCAGCAGCCAAACGACGACAGGGGGCAACACCGGGGAGCTGTTTTTT. This codes for CASSQTTTGGNTGELFF. V and J are TRBV7-3 and TRBJ2-2; 10 bases fit TRBD1. The germline gives CDR1 SGHTA, CDR2 FQGTGA. Losses at the gene ends were 5 bases for V and 2 bases for J; bases not matched to a gene: 8. CDR3 length: 17 residues.

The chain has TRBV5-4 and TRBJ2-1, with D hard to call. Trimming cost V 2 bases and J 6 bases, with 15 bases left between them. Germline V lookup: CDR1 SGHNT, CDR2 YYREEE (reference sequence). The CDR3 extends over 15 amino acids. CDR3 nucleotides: TGTGCCAGCAGCTTCCCTCTATTAGGACCCAATGAGCAGTTCTTC. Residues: CASSFPLLGPNEQFF.

As DNA, the CDR3 is TGTGCCAGCAGCGGGGGGACTACCCGGGAGGAGACCCAGTACTTC. Protein: CASSGGTTREETQYF. The V gene is TRBV5-4, the J gene TRBJ2-5; 7 bases match TRBD2. The trim removed 4 bases at V and 5 bases at J, leaving 11 bases unmatched. The V gene's germline CDR1 is SGHNT and CDR2 YYREEE (reference sequence). The CDR3 runs 15 residues.

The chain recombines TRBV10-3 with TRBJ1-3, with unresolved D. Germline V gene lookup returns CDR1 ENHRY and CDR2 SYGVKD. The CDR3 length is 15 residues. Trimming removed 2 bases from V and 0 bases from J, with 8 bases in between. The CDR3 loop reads CAISENSLSGNTIYF. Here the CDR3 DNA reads TGTGCCATCAGTGAGAACAGCCTCTCTGGAAACACCATATATTTT.

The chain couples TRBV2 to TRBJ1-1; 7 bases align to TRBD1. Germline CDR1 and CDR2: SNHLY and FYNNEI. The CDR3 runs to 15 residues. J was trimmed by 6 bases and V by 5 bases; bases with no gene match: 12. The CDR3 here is CASSPSREGGSEAFF. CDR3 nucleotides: TGTGCCAGCAGTCCCAGCCGGGAAGGGGGCTCTGAAGCTTTCTTT.

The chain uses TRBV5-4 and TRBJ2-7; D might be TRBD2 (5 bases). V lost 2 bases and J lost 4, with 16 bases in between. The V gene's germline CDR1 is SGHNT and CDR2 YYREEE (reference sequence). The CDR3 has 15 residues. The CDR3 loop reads CASSFETVGDYEQYF. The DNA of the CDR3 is TGTGCCAGCAGCTTCGAGACCGTCGGGGATTACGAGCAGTACTTC.

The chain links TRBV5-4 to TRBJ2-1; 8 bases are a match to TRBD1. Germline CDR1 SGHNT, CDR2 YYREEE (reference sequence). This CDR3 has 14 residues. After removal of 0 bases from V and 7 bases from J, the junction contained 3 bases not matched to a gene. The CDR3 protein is CASSLGTGRNEQFF. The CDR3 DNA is TGTGCCAGCAGCTTGGGGACAGGGAGGAATGAGCAGTTCTTC.

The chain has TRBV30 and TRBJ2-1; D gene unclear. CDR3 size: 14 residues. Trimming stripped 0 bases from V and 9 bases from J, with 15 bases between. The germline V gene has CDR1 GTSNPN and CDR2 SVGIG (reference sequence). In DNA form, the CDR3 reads TGTGCCTGGAGTGTATCTCCTAGTAAGGCTGAGCAGTTCTTC. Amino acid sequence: CAWSVSPSKAEQFF.

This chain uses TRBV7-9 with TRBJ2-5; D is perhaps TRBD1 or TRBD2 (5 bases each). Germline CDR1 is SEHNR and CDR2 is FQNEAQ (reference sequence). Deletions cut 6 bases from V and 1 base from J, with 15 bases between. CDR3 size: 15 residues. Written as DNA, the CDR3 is TGTGCCAGCAGGTCGGGACCACAACGCCAAGAGACCCAGTACTTC. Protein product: CASRSGPQRQETQYF.

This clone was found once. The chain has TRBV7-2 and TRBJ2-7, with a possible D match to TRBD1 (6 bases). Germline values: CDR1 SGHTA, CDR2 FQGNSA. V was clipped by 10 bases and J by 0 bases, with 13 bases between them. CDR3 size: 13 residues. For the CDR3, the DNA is TGTGCCACCTCCCGACAGGCCTCCTACGAGCAGTACTTC. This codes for CATSRQASYEQYF.

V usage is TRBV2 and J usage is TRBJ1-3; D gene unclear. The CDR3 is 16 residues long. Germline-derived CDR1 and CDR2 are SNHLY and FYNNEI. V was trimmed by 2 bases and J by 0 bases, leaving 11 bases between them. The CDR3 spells CASSEYSGDSGNTIYF. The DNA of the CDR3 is TGTGCCAGCAGTGAATATTCAGGAGACTCTGGAAACACCATATATTTT.

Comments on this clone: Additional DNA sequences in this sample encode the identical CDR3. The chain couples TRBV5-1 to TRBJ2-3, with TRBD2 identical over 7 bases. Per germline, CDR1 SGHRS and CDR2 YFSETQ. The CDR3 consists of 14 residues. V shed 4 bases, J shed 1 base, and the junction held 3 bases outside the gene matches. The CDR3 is CASSSLAGTDTQYF. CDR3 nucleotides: TGCGCCAGCAGCAGCCTAGCGGGCACAGATACGCAGTATTTT.

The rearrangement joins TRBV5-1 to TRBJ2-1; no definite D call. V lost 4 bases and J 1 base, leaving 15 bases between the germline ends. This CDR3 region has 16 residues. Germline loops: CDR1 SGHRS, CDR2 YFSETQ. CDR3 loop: CASSRTGEVSYNEQFF. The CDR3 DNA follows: TGCGCCAGCAGCCGTACCGGAGAGGTGTCCTACAATGAGCAGTTCTTC.

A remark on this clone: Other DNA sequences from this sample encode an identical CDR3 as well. The CDR3 spells CASSYGGSSYNEQFF. CDR3 DNA: TGTGCCAGCAGTTATGGCGGAAGCTCCTACAATGAGCAGTTCTTC. The V and J genes are TRBV27 and TRBJ2-1; unclear D gene. Germline V CDR1 and CDR2: MNHEY, SMNVEV (reference sequence). Trimming removed 4 bases at V and 0 bases at J, with 10 bases between. The CDR3 loop spans 15 amino acids.

CDR3 sequence: CASSSPPANTEAFF. As DNA, the CDR3 is TGTGCCAGCAGTTCGCCGCCGGCGAACACTGAAGCTTTCTTT. The chain couples TRBV27 to TRBJ1-1; D gene ambiguous. Per the germline V gene, CDR1 is MNHEY and CDR2 is SMNVEV (reference sequence). The CDR3 sequence is 14 residues long. Trimming cost V 4 bases and J 1 base, with 10 bases left between them.

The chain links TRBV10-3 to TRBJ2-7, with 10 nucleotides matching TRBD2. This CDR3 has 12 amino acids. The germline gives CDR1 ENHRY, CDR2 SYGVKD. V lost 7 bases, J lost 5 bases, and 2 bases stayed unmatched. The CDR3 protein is CAIKAGGDEQYF. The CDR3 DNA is TGTGCCATCAAAGCGGGAGGGGACGAGCAGTACTTC.

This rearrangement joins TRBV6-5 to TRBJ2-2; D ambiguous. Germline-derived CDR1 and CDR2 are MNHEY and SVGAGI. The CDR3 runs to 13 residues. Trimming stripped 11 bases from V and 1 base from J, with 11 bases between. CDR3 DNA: TGTGCCGGACGGTGGGGGAACACCGGGGAGCTGTTTTTT. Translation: CAGRWGNTGELFF.